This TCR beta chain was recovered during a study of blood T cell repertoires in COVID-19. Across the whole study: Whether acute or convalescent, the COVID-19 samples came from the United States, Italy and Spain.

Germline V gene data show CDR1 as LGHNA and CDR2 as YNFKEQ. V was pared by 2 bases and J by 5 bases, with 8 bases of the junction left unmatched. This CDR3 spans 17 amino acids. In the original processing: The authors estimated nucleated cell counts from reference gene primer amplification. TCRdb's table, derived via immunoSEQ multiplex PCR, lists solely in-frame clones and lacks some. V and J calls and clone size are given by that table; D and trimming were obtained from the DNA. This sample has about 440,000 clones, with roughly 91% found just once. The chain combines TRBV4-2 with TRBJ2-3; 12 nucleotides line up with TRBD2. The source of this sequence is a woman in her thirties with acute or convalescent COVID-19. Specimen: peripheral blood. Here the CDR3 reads CASSQTFQLAGGDTQYF. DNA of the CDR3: TGTGCCAGCAGCCAAACTTTTCAACTAGCGGGGGGAGATACGCAGTATTTT.